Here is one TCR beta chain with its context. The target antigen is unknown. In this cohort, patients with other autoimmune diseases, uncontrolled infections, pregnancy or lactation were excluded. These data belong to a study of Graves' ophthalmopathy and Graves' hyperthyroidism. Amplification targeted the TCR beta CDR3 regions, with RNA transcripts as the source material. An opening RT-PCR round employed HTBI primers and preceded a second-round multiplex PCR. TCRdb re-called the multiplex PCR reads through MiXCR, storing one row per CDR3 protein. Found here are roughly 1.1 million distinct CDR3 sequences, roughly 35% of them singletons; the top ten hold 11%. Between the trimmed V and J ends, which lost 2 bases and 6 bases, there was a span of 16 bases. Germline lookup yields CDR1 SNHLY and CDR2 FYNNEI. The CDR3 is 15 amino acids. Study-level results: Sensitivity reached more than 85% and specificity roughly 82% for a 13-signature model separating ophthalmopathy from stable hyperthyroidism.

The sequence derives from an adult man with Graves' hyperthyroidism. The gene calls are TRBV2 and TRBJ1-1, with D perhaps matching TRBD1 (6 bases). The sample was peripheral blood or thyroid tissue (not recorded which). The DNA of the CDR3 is TGTGCCAGCAGTGAAAGCGGGGGGCAGCTCTCTGAAGCTTTCTTT. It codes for CASSESGGQLSEAFF. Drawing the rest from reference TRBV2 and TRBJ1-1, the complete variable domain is EPEVTQTPSHQVTQMGQEVILRCVPISNHLYFYWYRQILGQKVEFLVSFYNNEISEKSEIFDDQFSVERPDGSNFTLKIRSTKLEDSAMYFCASSESGGQLSEAFFGQGTRLTVV.